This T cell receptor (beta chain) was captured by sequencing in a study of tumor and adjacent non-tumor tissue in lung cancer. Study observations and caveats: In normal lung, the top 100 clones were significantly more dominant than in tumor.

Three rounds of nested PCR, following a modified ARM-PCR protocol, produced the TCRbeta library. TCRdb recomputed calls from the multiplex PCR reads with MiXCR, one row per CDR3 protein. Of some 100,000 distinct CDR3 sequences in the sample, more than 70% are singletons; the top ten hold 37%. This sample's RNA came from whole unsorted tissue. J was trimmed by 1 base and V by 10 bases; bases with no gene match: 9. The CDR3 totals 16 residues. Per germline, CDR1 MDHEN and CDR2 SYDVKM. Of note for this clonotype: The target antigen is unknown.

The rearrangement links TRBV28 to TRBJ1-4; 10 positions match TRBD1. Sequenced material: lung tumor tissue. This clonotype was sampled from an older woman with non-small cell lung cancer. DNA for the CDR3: TGTGCCACCACTACTCGGACAGGGGGAACTAATGAAAAACTGTTTTTT. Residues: CATTTRTGGTNEKLFF. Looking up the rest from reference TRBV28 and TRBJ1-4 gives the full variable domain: DVKVTQSSRYLVKRTGEKVFLECVQDMDHENMFWYRQDPGLGLRLIYFSYDVKMKEKGDIPEGYSVSREKKERFSLILESASTNQTSMYLCATTTRTGGTNEKLFFGSGTQLSVL.